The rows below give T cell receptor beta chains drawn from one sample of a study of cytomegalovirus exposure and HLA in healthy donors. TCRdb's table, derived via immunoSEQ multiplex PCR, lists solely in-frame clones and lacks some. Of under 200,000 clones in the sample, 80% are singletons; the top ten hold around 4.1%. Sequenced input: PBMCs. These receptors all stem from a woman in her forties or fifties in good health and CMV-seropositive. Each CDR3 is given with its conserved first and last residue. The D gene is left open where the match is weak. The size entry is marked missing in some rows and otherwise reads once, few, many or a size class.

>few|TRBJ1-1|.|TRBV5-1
TGCGCCAGCAGCCCCGGGAGCCGAGGGGACACTGAAGCTTTCTTT
CASSPGSRGDTEAFF
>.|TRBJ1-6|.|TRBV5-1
TGCGCCAGCTCTTCAGGGGACCTTAATTCACCCCTCCACTTT
CASSSGDLNSPLHF
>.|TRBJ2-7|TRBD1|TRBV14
TGTGCCAGCAGCCACCGAATTGGACAGGGCTACTCCTACGAGCAGTACTTC
CASSHRIGQGYSYEQYF
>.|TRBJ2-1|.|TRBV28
TGTGCCAGCAGTTTTCCTGAGAGTAATGAGCAGTTCTTC
CASSFPESNEQFF
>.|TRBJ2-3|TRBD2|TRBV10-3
TGTGCCATCACCCCCGGTGGGAGGGCTGGAGATACGCAGTATTTT
CAITPGGRAGDTQYF
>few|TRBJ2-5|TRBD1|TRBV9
TGTGCCAGCAGCGTAGAGACAGGGGGTTCAGGGACCCAGTACTTC
CASSVETGGSGTQYF
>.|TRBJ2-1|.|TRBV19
TGTGCCAGTAGTGACCTAGCCGTCAATGAGCAGTTCTTC
CASSDLAVNEQFF
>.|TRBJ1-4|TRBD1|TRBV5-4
TGTGCCAGCAGCTCAGGGACAGGGTCTTCCCAGGAAAAACTGTTTTTT
CASSSGTGSSQEKLFF
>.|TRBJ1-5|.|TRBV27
TGTGCCAGCAGTTTATCGGGAGGATGGAATCAGCCCCAGCATTTT
CASSLSGGWNQPQHF
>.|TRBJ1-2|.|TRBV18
TGTGCCAGCTCACCAACATTCGCTAAACTGGAGGAGGGCTACACCTTC
CASSPTFAKLEEGYTF
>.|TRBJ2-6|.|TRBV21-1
TGTGCCAGCAGCACCCACACCGACCTGGGACAGCCTTTCTCTGGGGCCAACGTCCTGACTTTC
CASSTHTDLGQPFSGANVLTF
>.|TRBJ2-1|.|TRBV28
TGTGCCACGACGGGTTCTGGTAGGTACAATGAGCAGTTCTTC
CATTGSGRYNEQFF